The entry below gives a single T cell receptor beta chain sequence along with its context. Its antigen is currently unknown. These data belong to a study of cytomegalovirus exposure and HLA in healthy donors. Points from the study as a whole: HLA alleles were associated with 15,000 to 20,000 TCR beta sequences in a later analysis at 0.05 false discovery rate. A previous analysis found most TCR beta V segments productive roughly 90% or roughly 30% of the time.

This CDR3 comprises 14 residues. The germline V and J ends were trimmed by 10 bases and 1 base, with 17 bases remaining between them. Germline CDR1 is MGHDK and CDR2 is SYGVNS. Primers included in the PCR were 60 Vbeta and 13 Jbeta primers. The data were produced by immunoSEQ multiplex PCR, yet TCRdb's version contains in-frame clones alone and is incomplete. The sample comprises over 100,000 clones, around 83% of which are singletons, and more than 20% rests with the top ten. Sequencing was performed on PBMCs. The J gene is TRBJ2-7, the V gene TRBV25-1; the D gene is possibly TRBD1 (6 bases). This TCR derives from a man under 40 in good health and CMV-seropositive. CDR3 coding DNA: TGTGCCAATTGGACCGGGACACTATCCTACGAGCAGTACGTC. Translated: CANWTGTLSYEQYV.